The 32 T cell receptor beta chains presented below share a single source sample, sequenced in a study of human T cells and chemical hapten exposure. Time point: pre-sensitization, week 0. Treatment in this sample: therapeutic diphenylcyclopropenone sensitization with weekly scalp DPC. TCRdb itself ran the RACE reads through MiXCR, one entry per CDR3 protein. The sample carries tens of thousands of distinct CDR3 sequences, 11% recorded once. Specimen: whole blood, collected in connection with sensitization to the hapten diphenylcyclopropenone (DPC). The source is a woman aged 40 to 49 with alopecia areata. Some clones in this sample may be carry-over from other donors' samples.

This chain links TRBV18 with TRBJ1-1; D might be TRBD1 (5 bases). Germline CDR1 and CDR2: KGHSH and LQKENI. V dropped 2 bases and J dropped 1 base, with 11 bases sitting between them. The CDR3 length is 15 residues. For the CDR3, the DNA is TGTGCCAGCTCACCATCAGGGCAGACGAACACTGAAGCTTTCTTT. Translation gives CASSPSGQTNTEAFF.

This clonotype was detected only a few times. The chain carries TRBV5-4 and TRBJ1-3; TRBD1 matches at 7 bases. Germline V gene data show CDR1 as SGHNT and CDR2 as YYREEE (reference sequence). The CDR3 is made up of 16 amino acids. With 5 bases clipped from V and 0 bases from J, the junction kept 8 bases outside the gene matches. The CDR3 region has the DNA TGTGCCAGCAGTACGGGACAGCAAGTCTCTGGAAACACCATATATTTT. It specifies CASSTGQQVSGNTIYF.

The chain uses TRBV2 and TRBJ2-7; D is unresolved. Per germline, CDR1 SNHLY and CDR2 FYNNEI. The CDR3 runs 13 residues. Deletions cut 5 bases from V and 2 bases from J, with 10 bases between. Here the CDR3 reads CASSYILAYEQYF. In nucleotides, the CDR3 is TGTGCCAGCAGTTACATTCTCGCCTACGAGCAGTACTTC.

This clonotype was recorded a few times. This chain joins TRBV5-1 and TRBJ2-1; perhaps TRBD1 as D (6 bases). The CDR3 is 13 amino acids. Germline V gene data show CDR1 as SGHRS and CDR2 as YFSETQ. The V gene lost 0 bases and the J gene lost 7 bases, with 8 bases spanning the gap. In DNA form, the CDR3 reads TGCGCCAGCAGCTTGGAGGGGGTTAATGAGCAGTTCTTC. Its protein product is CASSLEGVNEQFF.

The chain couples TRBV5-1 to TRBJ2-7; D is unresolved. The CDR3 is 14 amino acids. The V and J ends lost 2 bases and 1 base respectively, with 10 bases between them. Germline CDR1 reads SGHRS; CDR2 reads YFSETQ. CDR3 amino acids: CASSLNSLSYEQYF. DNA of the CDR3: TGCGCCAGCAGCTTAAACAGCCTATCCTACGAGCAGTACTTC.

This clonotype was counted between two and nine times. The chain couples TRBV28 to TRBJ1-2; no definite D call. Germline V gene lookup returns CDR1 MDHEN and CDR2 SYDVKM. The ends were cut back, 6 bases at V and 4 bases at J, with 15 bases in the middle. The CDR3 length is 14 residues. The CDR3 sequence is CASSLRAMSYGYTF. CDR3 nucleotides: TGTGCCAGCAGCCTACGGGCTATGAGCTATGGCTACACCTTC.

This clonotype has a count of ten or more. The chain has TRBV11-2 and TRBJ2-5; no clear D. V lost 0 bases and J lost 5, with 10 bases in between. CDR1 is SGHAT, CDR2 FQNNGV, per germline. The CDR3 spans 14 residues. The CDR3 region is CASSLEPGGETQYF. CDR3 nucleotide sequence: TGTGCCAGCAGCTTAGAGCCGGGTGGTGAGACCCAGTACTTC.

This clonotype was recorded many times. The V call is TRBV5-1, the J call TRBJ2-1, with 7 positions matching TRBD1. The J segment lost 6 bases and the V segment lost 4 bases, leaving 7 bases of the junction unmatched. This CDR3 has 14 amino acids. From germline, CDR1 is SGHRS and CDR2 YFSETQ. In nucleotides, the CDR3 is TGCGCCAGCAGCCCAAGGACAGGCTCCAATGAGCAGTTCTTC. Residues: CASSPRTGSNEQFF.

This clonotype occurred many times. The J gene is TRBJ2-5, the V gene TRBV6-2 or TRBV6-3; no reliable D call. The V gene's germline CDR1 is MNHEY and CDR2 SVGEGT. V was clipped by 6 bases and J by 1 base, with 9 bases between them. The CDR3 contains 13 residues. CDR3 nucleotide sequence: TGTGCCAGCAGCAAAAAACTCCAAGAGACCCAGTACTTC. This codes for CASSKKLQETQYF.

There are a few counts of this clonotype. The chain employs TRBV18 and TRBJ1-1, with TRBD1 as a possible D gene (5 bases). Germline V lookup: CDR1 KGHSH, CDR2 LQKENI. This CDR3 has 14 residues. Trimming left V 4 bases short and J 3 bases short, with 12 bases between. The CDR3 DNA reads TGTGCCAGCTCACGATCGACAGTCTACACTGAAGCTTTCTTT. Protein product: CASSRSTVYTEAFF.

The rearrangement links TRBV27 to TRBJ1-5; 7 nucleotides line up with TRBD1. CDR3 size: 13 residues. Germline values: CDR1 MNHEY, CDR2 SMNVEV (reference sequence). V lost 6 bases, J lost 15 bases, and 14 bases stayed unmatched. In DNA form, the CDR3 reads TGTGCCAGCAGCCTAACAGGGGAATTTTTCCCGCATTTT. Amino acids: CASSLTGEFFPHF.

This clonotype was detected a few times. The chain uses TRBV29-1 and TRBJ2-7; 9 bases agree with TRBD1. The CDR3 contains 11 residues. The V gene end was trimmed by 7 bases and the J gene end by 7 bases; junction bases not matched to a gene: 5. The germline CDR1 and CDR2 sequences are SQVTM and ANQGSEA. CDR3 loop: CSGTGVGEQYF. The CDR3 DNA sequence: TGCAGCGGGACAGGGGTGGGGGAGCAGTACTTC.

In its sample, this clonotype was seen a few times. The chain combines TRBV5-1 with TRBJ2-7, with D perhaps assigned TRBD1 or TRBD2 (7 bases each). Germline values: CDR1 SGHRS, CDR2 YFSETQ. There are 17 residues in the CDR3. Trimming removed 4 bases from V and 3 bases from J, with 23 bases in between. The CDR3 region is CASSPQGGAGGFYEQYF. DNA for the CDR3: TGCGCCAGCAGCCCCCAGGGGGGGGCAGGCGGATTCTACGAGCAGTACTTC. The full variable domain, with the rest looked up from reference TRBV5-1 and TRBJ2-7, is KAGVTQTPRYLIKTRGQQVTLSCSPISGHRSVSWYQQTPGQGLQFLFEYFSETQRNKGNFPGRFSGRQFSNSRSEMNVSTLELGDSALYLCASSPQGGAGGFYEQYFGPGTRLTVT.

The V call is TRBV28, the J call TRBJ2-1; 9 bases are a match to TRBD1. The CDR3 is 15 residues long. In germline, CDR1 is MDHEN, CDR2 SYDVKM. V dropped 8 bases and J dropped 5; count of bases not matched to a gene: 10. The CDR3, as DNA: TGTGCCAGCTACACCGGGACAGGGCCTGACAATGAGCAGTTCTTC. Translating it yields CASYTGTGPDNEQFF.

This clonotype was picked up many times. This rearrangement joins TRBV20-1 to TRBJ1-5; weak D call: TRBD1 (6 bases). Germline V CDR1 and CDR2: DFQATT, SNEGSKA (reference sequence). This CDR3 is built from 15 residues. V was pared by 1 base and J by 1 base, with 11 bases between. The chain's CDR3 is CSARGGQQSNQPQHF. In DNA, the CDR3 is TGCAGTGCTAGAGGGGGGCAGCAGAGCAATCAGCCCCAGCATTTT.

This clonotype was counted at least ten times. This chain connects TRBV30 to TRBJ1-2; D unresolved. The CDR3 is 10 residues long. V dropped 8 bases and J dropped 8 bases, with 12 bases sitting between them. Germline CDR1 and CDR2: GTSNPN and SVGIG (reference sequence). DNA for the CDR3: TGTGCCCTTCGCGGCGGCGGCTACACCTTC. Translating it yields CALRGGGYTF.

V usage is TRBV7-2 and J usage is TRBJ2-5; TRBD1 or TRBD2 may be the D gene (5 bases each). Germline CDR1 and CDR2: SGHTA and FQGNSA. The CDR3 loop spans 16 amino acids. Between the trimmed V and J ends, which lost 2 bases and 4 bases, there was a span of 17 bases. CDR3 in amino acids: CASSLQRGRVGETQYF. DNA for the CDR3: TGTGCCAGCAGCTTACAGAGGGGCAGGGTAGGAGAGACCCAGTACTTC.

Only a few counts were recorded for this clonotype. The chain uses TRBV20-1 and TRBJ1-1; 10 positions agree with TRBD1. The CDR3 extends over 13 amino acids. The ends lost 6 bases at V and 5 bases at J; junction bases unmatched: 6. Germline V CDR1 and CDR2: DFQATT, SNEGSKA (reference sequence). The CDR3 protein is CSANGQGVTEAFF. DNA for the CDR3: TGCAGTGCCAACGGACAGGGGGTAACTGAAGCTTTCTTT.

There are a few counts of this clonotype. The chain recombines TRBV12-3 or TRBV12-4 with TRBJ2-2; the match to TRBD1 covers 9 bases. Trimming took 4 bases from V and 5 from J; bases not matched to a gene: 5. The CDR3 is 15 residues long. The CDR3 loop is CASSYRGRRTGELFF. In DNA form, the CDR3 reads TGTGCCAGCAGTTACAGGGGGCGGAGGACCGGGGAGCTGTTTTTT.

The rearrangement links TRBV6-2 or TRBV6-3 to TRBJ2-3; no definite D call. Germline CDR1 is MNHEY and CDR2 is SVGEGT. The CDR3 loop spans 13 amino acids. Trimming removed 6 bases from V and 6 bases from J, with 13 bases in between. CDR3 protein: CASRHDSRDTQYF. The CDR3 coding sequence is TGTGCCAGCAGGCATGATAGCCGGGATACGCAGTATTTT.

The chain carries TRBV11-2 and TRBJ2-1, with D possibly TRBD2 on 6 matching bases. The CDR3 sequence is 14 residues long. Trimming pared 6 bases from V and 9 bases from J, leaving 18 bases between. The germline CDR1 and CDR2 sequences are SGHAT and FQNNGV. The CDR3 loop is CASSLNLPGVEQFF. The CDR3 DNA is TGTGCCAGCAGTCTAAATTTGCCGGGGGTTGAGCAGTTCTTC.

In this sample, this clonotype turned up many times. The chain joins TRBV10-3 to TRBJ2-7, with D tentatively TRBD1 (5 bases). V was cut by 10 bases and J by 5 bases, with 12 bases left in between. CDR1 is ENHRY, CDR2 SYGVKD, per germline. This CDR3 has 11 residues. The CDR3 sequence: CATQGSNEQYF. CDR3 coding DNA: TGTGCCACCCAGGGTTCGAACGAGCAGTACTTC.

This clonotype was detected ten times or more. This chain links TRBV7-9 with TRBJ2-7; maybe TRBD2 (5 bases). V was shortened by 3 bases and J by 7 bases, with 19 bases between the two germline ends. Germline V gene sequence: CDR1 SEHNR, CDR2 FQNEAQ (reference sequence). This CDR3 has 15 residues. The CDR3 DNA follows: TGTGCCAGCAGCTTTCGGACTCAGCCCCCGTTAGAGCAGTACTTC. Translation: CASSFRTQPPLEQYF.

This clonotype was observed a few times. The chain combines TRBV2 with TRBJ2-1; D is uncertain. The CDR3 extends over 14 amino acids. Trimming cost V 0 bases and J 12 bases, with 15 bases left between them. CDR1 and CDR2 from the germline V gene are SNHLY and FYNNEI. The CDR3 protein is CASSEALRRSGQFF. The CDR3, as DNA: TGTGCCAGCAGTGAAGCGCTTCGACGCTCGGGGCAGTTCTTC.

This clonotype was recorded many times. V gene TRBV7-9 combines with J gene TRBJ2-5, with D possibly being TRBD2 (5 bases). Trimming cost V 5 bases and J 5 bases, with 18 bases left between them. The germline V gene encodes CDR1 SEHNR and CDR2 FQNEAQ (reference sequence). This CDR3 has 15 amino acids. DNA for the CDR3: TGTGCCAGCAGCCGAGAAATGTCCGGGGTCGAGACCCAGTACTTC. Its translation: CASSREMSGVETQYF.

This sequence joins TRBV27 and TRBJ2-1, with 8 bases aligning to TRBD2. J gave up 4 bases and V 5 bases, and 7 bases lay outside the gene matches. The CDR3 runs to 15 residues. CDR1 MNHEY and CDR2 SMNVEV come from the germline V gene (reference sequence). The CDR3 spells CASSPLAGPYNEQFF. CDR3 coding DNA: TGTGCCAGCAGTCCCCTAGCGGGTCCTTACAATGAGCAGTTCTTC.

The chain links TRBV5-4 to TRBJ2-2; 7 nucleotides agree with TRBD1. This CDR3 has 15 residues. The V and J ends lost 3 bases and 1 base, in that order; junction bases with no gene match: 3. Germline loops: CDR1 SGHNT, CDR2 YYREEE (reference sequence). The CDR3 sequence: CASSSGDRNTGELFF. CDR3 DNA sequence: TGTGCCAGCAGCTCTGGGGACAGGAACACCGGGGAGCTGTTTTTT.

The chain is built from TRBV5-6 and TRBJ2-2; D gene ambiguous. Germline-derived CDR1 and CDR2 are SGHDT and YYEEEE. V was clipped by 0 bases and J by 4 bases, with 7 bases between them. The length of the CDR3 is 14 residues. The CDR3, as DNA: TGTGCCAGCAGCTTGGGCTGGGCCACCGGGGAGCTGTTTTTT. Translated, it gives CASSLGWATGELFF.

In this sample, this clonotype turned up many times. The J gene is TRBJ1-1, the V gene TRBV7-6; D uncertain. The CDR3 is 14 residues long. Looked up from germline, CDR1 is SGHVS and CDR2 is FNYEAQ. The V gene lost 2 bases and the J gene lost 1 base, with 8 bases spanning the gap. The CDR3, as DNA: TGTGCCAGCAGCTTATCCATCCAGAACACTGAAGCTTTCTTT. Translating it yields CASSLSIQNTEAFF.

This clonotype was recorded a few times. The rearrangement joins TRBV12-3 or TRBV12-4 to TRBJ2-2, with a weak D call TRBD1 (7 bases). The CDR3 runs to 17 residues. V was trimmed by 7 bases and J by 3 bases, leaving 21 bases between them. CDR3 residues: CASTDGQAWEDTGELFF. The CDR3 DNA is TGTGCCAGCACCGACGGACAGGCCTGGGAGGACACCGGGGAGCTGTTTTTT.

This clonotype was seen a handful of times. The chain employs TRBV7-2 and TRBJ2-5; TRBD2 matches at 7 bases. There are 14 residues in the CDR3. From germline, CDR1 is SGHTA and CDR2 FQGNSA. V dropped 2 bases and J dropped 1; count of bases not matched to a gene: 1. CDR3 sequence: CASSLSGAQETQYF. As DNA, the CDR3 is TGTGCCAGCAGCTTAAGCGGGGCCCAAGAGACCCAGTACTTC.

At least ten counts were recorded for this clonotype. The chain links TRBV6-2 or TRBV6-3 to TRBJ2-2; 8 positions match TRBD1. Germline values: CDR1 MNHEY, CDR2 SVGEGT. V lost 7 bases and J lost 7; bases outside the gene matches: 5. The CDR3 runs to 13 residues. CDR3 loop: CASTQGAGGELFF. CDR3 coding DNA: TGTGCCAGCACCCAGGGGGCCGGCGGGGAGCTGTTTTTT.